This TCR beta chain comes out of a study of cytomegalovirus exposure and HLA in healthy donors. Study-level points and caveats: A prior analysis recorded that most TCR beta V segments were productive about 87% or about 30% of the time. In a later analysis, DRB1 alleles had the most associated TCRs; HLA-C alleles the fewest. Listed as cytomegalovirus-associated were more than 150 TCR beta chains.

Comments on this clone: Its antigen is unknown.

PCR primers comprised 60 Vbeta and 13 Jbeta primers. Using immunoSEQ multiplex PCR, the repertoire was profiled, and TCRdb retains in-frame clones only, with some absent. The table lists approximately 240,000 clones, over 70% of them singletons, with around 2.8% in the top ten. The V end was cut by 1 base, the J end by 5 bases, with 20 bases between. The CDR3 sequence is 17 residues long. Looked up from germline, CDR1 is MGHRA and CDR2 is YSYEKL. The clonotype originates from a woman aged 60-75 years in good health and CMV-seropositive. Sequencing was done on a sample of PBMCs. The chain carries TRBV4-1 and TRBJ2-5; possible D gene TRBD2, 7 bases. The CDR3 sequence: CASSQALGAGRGETQYF. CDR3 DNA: TGCGCCAGCAGCCAAGCTCTCGGGGCAGGGAGGGGGGAGACCCAGTACTTC.